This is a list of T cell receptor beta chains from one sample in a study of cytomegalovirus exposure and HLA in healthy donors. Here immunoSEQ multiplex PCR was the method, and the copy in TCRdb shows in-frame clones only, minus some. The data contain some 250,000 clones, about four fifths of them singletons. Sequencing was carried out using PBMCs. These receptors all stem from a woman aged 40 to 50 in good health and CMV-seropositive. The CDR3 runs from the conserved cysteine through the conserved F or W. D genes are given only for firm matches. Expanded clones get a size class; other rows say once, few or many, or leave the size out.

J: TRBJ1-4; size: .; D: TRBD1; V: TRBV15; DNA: TGTGCCACCAGCAGAGATCGATGGGGCTGGGGACAGGGTAATGAAAAACTGTTTTTT; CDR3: CATSRDRWGWGQGNEKLFF
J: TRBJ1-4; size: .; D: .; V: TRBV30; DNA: TGTGCCTGGAGTATCGGAGGGAAACTGTTTTTT; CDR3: CAWSIGGKLFF
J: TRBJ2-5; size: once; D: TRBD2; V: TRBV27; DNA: TGTGCCAGCAGTTTATCGGGTGGCGGGGGGGCAACAGAGACCCAGTACTTC; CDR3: CASSLSGGGGATETQYF
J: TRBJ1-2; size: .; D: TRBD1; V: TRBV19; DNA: TGTGCCAGTAGTCGGGACAGGGGGGACTATGGCTACACCTTC; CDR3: CASSRDRGDYGYTF
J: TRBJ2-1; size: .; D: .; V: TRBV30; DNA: TGTGCCTGGAATGAAGCAAATTTGCCGTTCTTC; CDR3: CAWNEANLPFF
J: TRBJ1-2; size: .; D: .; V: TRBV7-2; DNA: TGTGCCAGCAGCTCCCGGGCCCGGGGGTACGGCTACACCTTC; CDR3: CASSSRARGYGYTF
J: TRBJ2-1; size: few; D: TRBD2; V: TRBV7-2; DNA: TGTGCCAGCAGCTTTGCCGGGATAGCGGGAGCCAATGAGCAGTTCTTC; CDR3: CASSFAGIAGANEQFF
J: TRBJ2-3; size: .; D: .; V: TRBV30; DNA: TGTGCCTGGACAGGGAAGGGCACAGATACGCAGTATTTT; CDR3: CAWTGKGTDTQYF
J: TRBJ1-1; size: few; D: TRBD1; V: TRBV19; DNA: TGTGCCAGTAGTGCGGGACAGGGTGCGAACACTGAAGCTTTCTTT; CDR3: CASSAGQGANTEAFF
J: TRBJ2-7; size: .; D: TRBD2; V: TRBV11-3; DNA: TGTGCCAGCACCTTCGCGGGGGGGGCCAGCTCCTACGAGCAGTACTTC; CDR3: CASTFAGGASSYEQYF
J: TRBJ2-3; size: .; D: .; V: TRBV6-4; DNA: TGTGCCAGCAGTGAGCAGGGGAGGGCAGATACGCAGTATTTT; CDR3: CASSEQGRADTQYF
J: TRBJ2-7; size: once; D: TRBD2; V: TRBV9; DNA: TGTGCCAGCAGCGCTCGCGGGGGCGAGCAGTACTTC; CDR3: CASSARGGEQYF
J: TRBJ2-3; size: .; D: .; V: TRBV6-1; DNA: TGTGCCAGCAGTGGACCCATCCCCGGAGTAACAGATACGCAGTATTTT; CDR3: CASSGPIPGVTDTQYF
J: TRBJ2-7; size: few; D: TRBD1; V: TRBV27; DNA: TGTGCCAGCAGTTTACGGGACAGCTACGAGCAGTACTTC; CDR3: CASSLRDSYEQYF
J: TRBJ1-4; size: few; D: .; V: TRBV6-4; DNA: TGTGCCAGCAGTGTAGGCGACAGGCATAATGAAAAACTGTTTTTT; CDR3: CASSVGDRHNEKLFF
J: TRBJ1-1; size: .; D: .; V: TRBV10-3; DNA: TGTGCCATCAGTGAGTCACGGGGAAACACTGAAGCTTTCTTT; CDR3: CAISESRGNTEAFF
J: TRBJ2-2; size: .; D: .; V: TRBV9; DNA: TGTGCCAGCAGCGTAGTACAGGCGAACACCGGGGAGCTGTTTTTT; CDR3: CASSVVQANTGELFF
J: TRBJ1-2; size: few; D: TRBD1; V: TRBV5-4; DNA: TGTGCCAGCAGCCCTACAGGGGGGAGGGATGGCTACACCTTC; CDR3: CASSPTGGRDGYTF
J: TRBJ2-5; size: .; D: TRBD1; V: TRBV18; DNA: TGTGCCAGCTCACCCAGATCAACAGGGGGAACCCAGTACTTC; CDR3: CASSPRSTGGTQYF
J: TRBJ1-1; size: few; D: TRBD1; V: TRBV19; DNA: TGTGCCAGTAGTACGACAGGGGACACTGAAGCTTTCTTT; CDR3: CASSTTGDTEAFF
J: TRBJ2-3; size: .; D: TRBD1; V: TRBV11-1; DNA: TGTGCCAGCAGCCCAGAGACAGGGCCGATTGGGCCAGATACGCAGTATTTT; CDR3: CASSPETGPIGPDTQYF
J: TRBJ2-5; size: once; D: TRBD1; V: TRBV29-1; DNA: TGCAGCGCCGCCACCGGGACAGCGCAAGAGACCCAGTACTTC; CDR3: CSAATGTAQETQYF
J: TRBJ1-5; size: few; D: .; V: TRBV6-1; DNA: TGTGCCAGCAGTGTTGACGGTGTGAGGTATCCCCGGAATTTT; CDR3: CASSVDGVRYPRNF
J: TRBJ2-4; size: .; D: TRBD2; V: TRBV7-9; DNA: TGTGCCAGCAGCCCCCGCGGGGGGCAAAACATTCAGTACTTC; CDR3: CASSPRGGQNIQYF
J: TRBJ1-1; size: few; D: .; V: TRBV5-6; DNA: TGTGCCAGCAGCCAGGGGTGGGTAGGGAACACTGAAGCTTTCTTT; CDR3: CASSQGWVGNTEAFF
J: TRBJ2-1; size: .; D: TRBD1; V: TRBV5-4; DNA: TGTGCCAGCAGCTCGGACAGGAGCTCCTACAATGAGCAGTTCTTC; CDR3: CASSSDRSSYNEQFF
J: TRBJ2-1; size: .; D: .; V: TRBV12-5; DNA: TGTGCTAGTGGTTTGGTACAAGGACACTACAATGAGCAGTTCTTC; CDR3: CASGLVQGHYNEQFF
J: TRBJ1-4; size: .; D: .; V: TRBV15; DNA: TGTGCCACCAGCAGGGAAAGCGGAGCTAATGAAAAACTGTTTTTT; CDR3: CATSRESGANEKLFF
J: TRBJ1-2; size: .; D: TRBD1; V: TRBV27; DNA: TGTGCCAGCAGATTCACAGGGGGAGGCTACACCTTC; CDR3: CASRFTGGGYTF
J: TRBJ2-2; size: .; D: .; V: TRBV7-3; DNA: TGTGCCAGCAGCTTAACTAGCAGGAACACCGGGGAGCTGTTTTTT; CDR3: CASSLTSRNTGELFF
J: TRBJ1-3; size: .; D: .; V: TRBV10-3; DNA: TGTGCCATCAGGCCGGGGTTGTCTGGAAACACCATATATTTT; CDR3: CAIRPGLSGNTIYF
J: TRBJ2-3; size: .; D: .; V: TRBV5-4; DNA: TGTGCCAGCAGCTCGGACTATACCGCAGATACGCAGTATTTT; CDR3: CASSSDYTADTQYF
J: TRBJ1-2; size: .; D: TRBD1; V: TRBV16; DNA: TGTGCCAGCAGCCCCGTCCCGGGACAGGGAAAGTATGGCTACACCTTC; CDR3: CASSPVPGQGKYGYTF
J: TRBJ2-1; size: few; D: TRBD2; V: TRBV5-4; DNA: TGTGCCAGCAACCCTGTGGGGGTAGCGGGGGGTGATGAGCAGTTCTTC; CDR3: CASNPVGVAGGDEQFF
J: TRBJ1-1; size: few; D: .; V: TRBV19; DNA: TGTGCCAGTAGTATAGACAGGAGGTCGAAAGCTTTCTTT; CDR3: CASSIDRRSKAFF
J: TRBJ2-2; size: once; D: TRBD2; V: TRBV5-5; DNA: TGTGCCAGCAATCTCGCGGGGGACGGGGAGCTGTTTTTT; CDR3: CASNLAGDGELFF
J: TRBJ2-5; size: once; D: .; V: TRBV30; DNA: TGTGCCTGGAGTGTAATCAGCGGACGTCGGGGGACCCAGTACTTC; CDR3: CAWSVISGRRGTQYF
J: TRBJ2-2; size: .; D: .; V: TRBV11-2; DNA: TGTGCCAGCAGCCGCCTTGAGGGCACCGGGGAGCTGTTTTTT; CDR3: CASSRLEGTGELFF
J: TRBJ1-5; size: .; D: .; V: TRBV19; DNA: TGTGCCAGTAGTATCAGGCTAAATCAGCCCCAGCATTTT; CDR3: CASSIRLNQPQHF
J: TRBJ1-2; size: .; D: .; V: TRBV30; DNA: TGTACCTGGAGTGTCGGGCCAGGGGTAATCGCCACCTTC; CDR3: CTWSVGPGVIATF
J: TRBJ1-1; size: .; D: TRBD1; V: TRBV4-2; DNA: TGTGCCAGCAGCCAAGCCAGGACAGGGGACACTGAAGCTTTCTTT; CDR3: CASSQARTGDTEAFF
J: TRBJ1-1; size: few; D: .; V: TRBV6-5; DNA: TGTGCCAGCAGTTACTCAGCGGACACTGAAGCTTTCTTT; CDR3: CASSYSADTEAFF
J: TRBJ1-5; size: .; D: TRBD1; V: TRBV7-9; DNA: TGTGCCAGCAGCTCCGACAGGGGCGCGTTTGGCAATCAGCCCCAGCATTTT; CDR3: CASSSDRGAFGNQPQHF
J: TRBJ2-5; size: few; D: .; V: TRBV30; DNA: TGTGCCTGGATTGGGCGGGGGCTGTACCAAGAGACCCAGTACTTC; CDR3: CAWIGRGLYQETQYF
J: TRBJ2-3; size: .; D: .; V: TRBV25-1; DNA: TGTGCCAGCAGGATGGAGGGACGCGGCGAATGGTATTTT; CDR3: CASRMEGRGEWYF
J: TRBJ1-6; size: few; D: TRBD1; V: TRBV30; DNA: TGTGCCTGGAGGGCACTAGGGGGCTCTCAAGGTTATTCACCCCTCCACTTT; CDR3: CAWRALGGSQGYSPLHF
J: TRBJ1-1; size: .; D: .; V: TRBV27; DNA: TGTGCCAGCAGTTTTCAGGGGTTCGTGAACACTGAAGCTTTCTTT; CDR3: CASSFQGFVNTEAFF
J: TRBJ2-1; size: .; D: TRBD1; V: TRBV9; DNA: TGTGCCAGCAGCGAGCCCGGACAGGGGACCAGTCTGGACAATGAGCAGTTCTTC; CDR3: CASSEPGQGTSLDNEQFF
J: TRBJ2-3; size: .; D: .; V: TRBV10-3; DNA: TGTGCCATCAGTAAGGCAGCGGTAACAACAGATACGCAGTATTTT; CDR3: CAISKAAVTTDTQYF
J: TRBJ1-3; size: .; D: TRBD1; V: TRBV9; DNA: TGTGCCAGCAGCGTAGGGACAGGGGGAAGCTCTGGAAACACCATATATTTT; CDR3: CASSVGTGGSSGNTIYF
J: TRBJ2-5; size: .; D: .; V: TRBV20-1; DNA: TGCAGTGCTAGAGTGGCAGAGACCCAGTACTTC; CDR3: CSARVAETQYF
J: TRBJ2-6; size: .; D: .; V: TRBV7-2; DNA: TGTGCCAGCAGCTTAAACAGGCTGTCTGGGGCCAACGTCCTGACTTTC; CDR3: CASSLNRLSGANVLTF
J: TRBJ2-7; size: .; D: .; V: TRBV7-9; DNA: TGTGCCAGCAGATCTACTAGTGACGAGCAGTACTTC; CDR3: CASRSTSDEQYF
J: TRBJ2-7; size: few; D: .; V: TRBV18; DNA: TGTGCCAGCTCCCCTGAACAGGGATACGAGCAGTACTTC; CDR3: CASSPEQGYEQYF
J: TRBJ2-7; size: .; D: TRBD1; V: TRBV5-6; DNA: TGTGCCAGCAGCTTAGTGGCAGGGGGTCGGAACGAGCAGTACTTC; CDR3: CASSLVAGGRNEQYF
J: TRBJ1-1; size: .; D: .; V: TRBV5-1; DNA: TGCGCCAGCAGCTTAGTACGAGGGAAGTGGGGAGATCAGAACACTGAAGCTTTCTTT; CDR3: CASSLVRGKWGDQNTEAFF
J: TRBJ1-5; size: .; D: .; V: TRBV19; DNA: TGTGCCAGTAAGCAGGGTGATCAGCCCCAGCATTTT; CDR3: CASKQGDQPQHF